This passage covers 25 T cell receptor beta chains from one sample sequenced in a study of blood T cell repertoires in COVID-19. Some clones are missing from TCRdb's copy, which holds only in-frame ones; the method was immunoSEQ multiplex PCR. This table holds some 180,000 clones, roughly three quarters found once. Source material: PBMCs or T cells enriched from blood (not recorded which). These receptors were taken from a man aged 55 to 70 who had been exposed to COVID-19.

This sequence joins TRBV19 and TRBJ1-2; D uncertain. With 3 bases removed from V and 2 bases from J, the gap between germline ends came to 10 bases. This CDR3 has 14 residues. Germline assignment: CDR1 LNHDA and CDR2 SQIVND (reference sequence). The CDR3 nucleotides read TGTGCCAGTAGTATTGGGCTGACCAACTATGGCTACACCTTC. Protein: CASSIGLTNYGYTF. The entire variable domain, with the rest obtained from reference TRBV19 and TRBJ1-2, is as follows: DGGITQSPKYLFRKEGQNVTLSCEQNLNHDAMYWYRQDPGQGLRLIYYSQIVNDFQKGDIAEGYSVSREKKESFPLTVTSAQKNPTAFYLCASSIGLTNYGYTFGSGTRLTVV.

This sequence joins TRBV5-1 and TRBJ2-1; 7 nucleotides line up with TRBD2. The length of the CDR3 is 12 residues. V was pared by 4 bases and J by 8 bases, with 3 bases of the junction left unmatched. Germline assignment: CDR1 SGHRS and CDR2 YFSETQ. DNA for the CDR3: TGCGCCAGCAGCCGGGCGGGAGATGAGCAGTTCTTC. This sequence encodes CASSRAGDEQFF.

The gene calls are TRBV10-3 and TRBJ2-3; 7 bases map to TRBD2. The CDR3 contains 16 residues. The germline V gene encodes CDR1 ENHRY and CDR2 SYGVKD. The junction had 10 bases not matched to a gene; V was cut back by 3 bases and J by 4 bases. The CDR3 DNA follows: TGTGCCATCAGTGATCTAGGACTAGATAAGGCAGATACGCAGTATTTT. Translated: CAISDLGLDKADTQYF.

V and J are TRBV24-1 and TRBJ2-2, with D possibly being TRBD2 (5 bases). CDR3 length: 14 residues. The germline V and J ends were trimmed by 5 bases and 4 bases, with 10 bases remaining between them. Germline values: CDR1 KGHDR, CDR2 SFDVKD. As DNA, the CDR3 is TGTGCCACCAGTGTGGGAGTTGGCACCGGGGAGCTGTTTTTT. Translation: CATSVGVGTGELFF.

This chain joins TRBV11-2 and TRBJ2-5; maybe TRBD1 (5 bases). The CDR3 is made up of 18 amino acids. Germline V CDR1 and CDR2: SGHAT, FQNNGV. V was clipped by 5 bases and J by 2 bases, with 24 bases between them. The CDR3 DNA is TGTGCCAGCAGCCCATCGCCGCGGATATGGGGCAGGCAAGAGACCCAGTACTTC. Protein product: CASSPSPRIWGRQETQYF. The full variable domain, completed using reference TRBV11-2 and TRBJ2-5, is EAGVAQSPRYKIIEKRQSVAFWCNPISGHATLYWYQQILGQGPKLLIQFQNNGVVDDSQLPKDRFSAERLKGVDSTLKIQPAKLEDSAVYLCASSPSPRIWGRQETQYFGPGTRLLVL.

Written as DNA, the CDR3 is TGCGCCAGCAGCCAAGCCGGGACAGGGCGTCAGCCCCAGCATTTT. Its translation is CASSQAGTGRQPQHF. The chain links TRBV4-1 to TRBJ1-5; 9 positions match TRBD1. Losses at the gene ends were 1 base for V and 6 bases for J; bases not matched to a gene: 4. The germline V gene encodes CDR1 MGHRA and CDR2 YSYEKL. This CDR3 spans 15 amino acids.

CDR3 nucleotide sequence: TGTGCCAGCAGCCCGACAGGGTCGGCCTACAATGAGCAGTTCTTC. This codes for CASSPTGSAYNEQFF. The V gene is TRBV9, the J gene TRBJ2-1; 7 nucleotides align to TRBD1. V was clipped by 4 bases and J by 2 bases; unmatched bases: 6. Per the germline V gene, CDR1 is SGDLS and CDR2 is YYNGEE. This CDR3 has 15 amino acids.

This clone was recorded only once. CDR3 region: CASRLGGARYGYTF. Written as DNA, the CDR3 is TGTGCCAGCAGACTAGGGGGCGCAAGATATGGCTACACCTTC. The rearrangement uses TRBV28 and TRBJ1-2, with 7 bases lining up with TRBD1. The CDR3 runs to 14 residues. Germline CDR1 reads MDHEN; CDR2 reads SYDVKM. Losses at the gene ends were 6 bases for V and 5 bases for J; bases not matched to a gene: 9.

This clone was counted between two and nine times. This chain links TRBV27 with TRBJ1-5; D is uncertain. Deletions cut 5 bases from V and 2 bases from J, with 13 bases between. Germline V gives CDR1 MNHEY, CDR2 SMNVEV (reference sequence). The CDR3 is made up of 15 amino acids. The CDR3 loop is CASSEAAWGNQPQHF. The CDR3 region has the DNA TGTGCCAGCAGTGAGGCCGCGTGGGGCAATCAGCCCCAGCATTTT.

The J gene is TRBJ2-2, the V gene TRBV2, with a tentative D call TRBD1 (5 bases). The V end lost 4 bases, the J end lost 2 bases, and 8 bases lay between the germline ends. Germline CDR1 and CDR2: SNHLY and FYNNEI. CDR3 length: 14 residues. The CDR3 nucleotides read TGTGCCAGCAGTGCCCAGGGAAACACCGGGGAGCTGTTTTTT. Translated, it gives CASSAQGNTGELFF.

This clone was recorded only once. V usage is TRBV5-6 and J usage is TRBJ2-7; 9 bases fit TRBD2. CDR1 is SGHDT, CDR2 YYEEEE, per germline. The CDR3 consists of 13 residues. Trimming took 4 bases from V and 2 from J; bases not matched to a gene: 1. This chain's CDR3 is CASSRTSAYEQYF. The CDR3 DNA follows: TGTGCCAGCAGCCGGACTAGCGCCTACGAGCAGTACTTC.

The V and J genes are TRBV11-3 and TRBJ2-5; D gene unclear. The CDR3 length is 14 residues. CDR1 is SGHNT, CDR2 YENEEA, per germline. Trimming cost V 2 bases and J 7 bases, with 14 bases left between them. CDR3 DNA: TGTGCCAGCAGCTTAAAACAACCTCCGGGGACCCAGTACTTC. Protein product: CASSLKQPPGTQYF.

The chain couples TRBV12-5 to TRBJ2-3; D gene uncertain. This CDR3 spans 13 amino acids. Trimming shortened V by 2 bases and J by 6 bases, and 9 bases separated the two germline ends. The V gene's germline CDR1 is LGHNT and CDR2 FRNRAP. The CDR3 loop reads CASGLTPSDTQYF. CDR3 nucleotide sequence: TGTGCTAGTGGTTTGACTCCGAGCGATACGCAGTATTTT.

CDR3 residues: CASSQDRATYTGELFF. For the CDR3, the DNA is TGCGCCAGCAGCCAAGATCGCGCCACCTACACCGGGGAGCTGTTTTTT. V gene TRBV4-3 combines with J gene TRBJ2-2; D not certain. V was clipped by 0 bases and J by 3 bases, with 11 bases between them. The CDR3 has 16 amino acids. CDR1 and CDR2 (germline): LGHNA, YSLEER.

V is TRBV27 and J is TRBJ1-3; unclear D gene. Germline V lookup: CDR1 MNHEY, CDR2 SMNVEV (reference sequence). Trimming shortened V by 2 bases and J by 0 bases, and 11 bases separated the two germline ends. The CDR3 totals 16 residues. In DNA form, the CDR3 reads TGTGCCAGCAGTTTAAGGGAGAAGGGCTCTGGAAACACCATATATTTT. Amino acids: CASSLREKGSGNTIYF.

The chain carries TRBV27 and TRBJ2-7; 11 bases are a match to TRBD1. With 6 bases clipped from V and 7 bases from J, the junction kept 14 bases outside the gene matches. The germline V gene has CDR1 MNHEY and CDR2 SMNVEV (reference sequence). The CDR3 runs 16 residues. CDR3 amino acids: CASSRPQGQGVGEQYF. CDR3 in DNA: TGTGCCAGCAGCCGACCCCAGGGACAGGGGGTCGGGGAGCAGTACTTC.

The chain combines TRBV7-8 with TRBJ1-1; no definite D call. Trimming pared 0 bases from V and 4 bases from J, leaving 6 bases between. The CDR3 sequence is 13 residues long. The germline gives CDR1 SGHVS, CDR2 FQNEAQ. CDR3 nucleotide sequence: TGTGCCAGCAGCTTAGCGCCAGGCACTGAAGCTTTCTTT. Protein: CASSLAPGTEAFF.

The rearrangement links TRBV7-2 to TRBJ1-2, with a tentative D call TRBD1 (5 bases). V lost 5 bases and J lost 8, with 9 bases in between. Germline V gene sequence: CDR1 SGHTA, CDR2 FQGNSA. This CDR3 contains 11 residues. This CDR3 reads CASSQWGGYTF. The CDR3 bases are TGTGCCAGCAGCCAGTGGGGCGGCTACACCTTC. Complete variable domain (other parts from reference TRBV7-2 and TRBJ1-2): GAGVSQSPSNKVTEKGKDVELRCDPISGHTALYWYRQSLGQGLEFLIYFQGNSAPDKSGLPSDRFSAERTGGSVSTLTIQRTQQEDSAVYLCASSQWGGYTFGSGTRLTVV.

V and J are TRBV7-9 and TRBJ1-1; the match to TRBD1 covers 9 bases. The V gene end was trimmed by 4 bases and the J gene end by 11 bases; junction bases not matched to a gene: 2. The CDR3 consists of 11 residues. CDR1 and CDR2 from the germline V gene are SEHNR and FQNEAQ (reference sequence). CDR3 protein: CASSSDRGAFF. The CDR3 DNA reads as TGTGCCAGCAGCTCAGACAGGGGGGCTTTCTTT. Filled out from reference TRBV7-9 and TRBJ1-1, the complete variable domain reads DTGVSQNPRHKITKRGQNVTFRCDPISEHNRLYWYRQTLGQGPEFLTYFQNEAQLEKSRLLSDRFSAERPKGSFSTLEIQRTEQGDSAMYLCASSSDRGAFFGQGTRLTVV.

This chain links TRBV1 with TRBJ2-1; TRBD2, the table's D call, lacks a check against the DNA. TRBV1 is a pseudogene segment. The CDR3 contains 20 residues. The CDR3 nucleotides are TGCACCAGCAGCCAAGAAAACGAGGTCTCCCTGGGAGCGGGACACAATGAGCAGTTCTTC. Its translation: CTSSQENEVSLGAGHNEQFF.

This clone appeared many times. V and J are TRBV6-4 and TRBJ2-1; a possible D gene is TRBD2 (5 bases). The CDR3 is made up of 13 amino acids. The germline V gene encodes CDR1 MRHNA and CDR2 SNTAGT. V gave up 6 bases and J gave up 7 bases, with 13 bases separating them. CDR3 nucleotides: TGTGCCAGCAGCACCGGGGAGTGGAATGAGCAGTTCTTC. It encodes CASSTGEWNEQFF.

This chain connects TRBV5-1 to TRBJ1-6, with D possibly TRBD1 on 5 matching bases. Germline assignment: CDR1 SGHRS and CDR2 YFSETQ. The CDR3 extends over 15 amino acids. Trimming removed 3 bases at V and 8 bases at J, with 15 bases between. Here the CDR3 DNA reads TGCGCCAGCAGCTGGGCGGGGGGTAAAGATTCACCCCTCCACTTT. Translating gives CASSWAGGKDSPLHF.

The chain joins TRBV2 to TRBJ2-6; 7 bases fit TRBD1. There are 16 residues in the CDR3. Germline-derived CDR1 and CDR2 are SNHLY and FYNNEI. Trimming took 4 bases from V and 2 from J; bases not matched to a gene: 5. The CDR3 protein is CASSVRGGPGANVLTF. In nucleotides, the CDR3 is TGTGCCAGCAGTGTCCGAGGGGGCCCTGGGGCCAACGTCCTGACTTTC.

The genes are TRBV12-3 or TRBV12-4 and TRBJ1-2; TRBD1 is a possible D gene (6 bases). Trimming stripped 6 bases from V and 7 bases from J, with 15 bases between. CDR3 length: 13 amino acids. The CDR3 DNA follows: TGTGCCAGCAGCCTTTCAGGGGACCTTGGCTACACCTTC. This encodes CASSLSGDLGYTF.

The chain links TRBV27 to TRBJ1-5; D call uncertain. V was pared by 4 bases and J by 5 bases, with 12 bases between. The CDR3 has 14 amino acids. Germline-derived CDR1 and CDR2 are MNHEY and SMNVEV (reference sequence). The chain's CDR3 is CASSYTSLYQPQHF. The CDR3 DNA follows: TGTGCCAGCAGTTACACATCCTTGTATCAGCCCCAGCATTTT.